The 5 T cell receptor beta chains below were found in one sample sequenced in a study of T cells in Graves' hyperthyroidism and ophthalmopathy. Amplified TCR beta CDR3 regions derived from RNA transcripts. The HTBI primer set was used in a first-round RT-PCR of the TCR CDR3. TCRdb re-called the multiplex PCR reads through MiXCR, storing one row per CDR3 protein. Of hundreds of thousands of distinct CDR3 sequences in the sample, around 22% were seen once. Sequencing was carried out using blood. All receptors come from a woman aged 25 to 39 with Graves' ophthalmopathy.

Ten or more counts support this clonotype. The junction shows a germline mismatch at one end, possibly a read error. The chain is built from TRBV20-1 and TRBJ2-4; TRBD2 matches 7 bases. CDR1 and CDR2 (germline): DFQATT, SNEGSKA (reference sequence). This CDR3 contains 15 residues. The chain's CDR3 is CSARDRGRAKNIKYF. CDR3 DNA sequence: TGCAGTGCTAGAGATCGGGGGAGGGCCAAAAACATTAAGTACTTC.

This clonotype was observed at least ten times. V and J are TRBV29-1 and TRBJ2-7; perhaps TRBD1 as D (6 bases). CDR3 length: 12 amino acids. Germline V lookup: CDR1 SQVTM, CDR2 ANQGSEA. V was trimmed by 6 bases and J by 6 bases, leaving 15 bases between them. In DNA, the CDR3 is TGCAGCGTCGGGCGGACAGAATCCGAGCAGTACTTC. It specifies CSVGRTESEQYF.

J is TRBJ1-1 and V is TRBV6-1; D unresolved. Germline V lookup: CDR1 MNHNS, CDR2 SASEGT. V lost 7 bases and J lost 2, with 11 bases in between. The CDR3 sequence is 13 residues long. DNA for the CDR3: TGTGCCAGCACCATGAGTAGAAACACTGAAGCTTTCTTT. It yields the protein CASTMSRNTEAFF.

The V and J genes are TRBV28 and TRBJ2-2; D possibly corresponds to TRBD2 (6 bases). V was pared by 7 bases and J by 6 bases, with 15 bases between. This CDR3 region has 14 residues. Germline V CDR1 and CDR2: MDHEN, SYDVKM. CDR3 sequence (DNA): TGTGCCAGCACCCTGTGGGGGGAGGCCGGGGAGCTGTTTTTT. This encodes CASTLWGEAGELFF.

This clonotype was detected ten times or more. The CDR3, as DNA: TGTGCCAGCAGTTTAAGGTTCAGCTCTGGGGCCAACGTCCTGACTTTC. The encoded protein is CASSLRFSSGANVLTF. The chain couples TRBV28 to TRBJ2-6; no reliable D call. V was shortened by 2 bases and J by 0 bases, with 8 bases between the two germline ends. Per germline, CDR1 MDHEN and CDR2 SYDVKM. The CDR3 covers 16 residues.